The entry below describes one TCR beta chain. Only in-frame clones appear in the TCRdb table, and some are missing; sequencing was by immunoSEQ multiplex PCR. This sample has some 2.3 million clones, with over 85% found just once. The data are from a study of shared clonotypes between healthy human individuals. CDR1 MNHNS and CDR2 SASEGT come from the germline V gene. Trimming removed 6 bases at V and 9 bases at J, with 15 bases between. This CDR3 has 13 amino acids. The sample comprised naive CD4+ T cells from PBMCs. Stated subset: CD45RA+ positively selected. The chain uses TRBV6-1 and TRBJ2-1; possible D gene TRBD2, 5 bases. The receptor was derived from a man aged 18 to 35 in good health. Some clones in this sample may be carry-over from other donors' samples. The CDR3, as DNA: TGTGCCAGCAGGGCCTACAAAGGGAGTGAGCAGTTCTTC. Its protein is CASRAYKGSEQFF.